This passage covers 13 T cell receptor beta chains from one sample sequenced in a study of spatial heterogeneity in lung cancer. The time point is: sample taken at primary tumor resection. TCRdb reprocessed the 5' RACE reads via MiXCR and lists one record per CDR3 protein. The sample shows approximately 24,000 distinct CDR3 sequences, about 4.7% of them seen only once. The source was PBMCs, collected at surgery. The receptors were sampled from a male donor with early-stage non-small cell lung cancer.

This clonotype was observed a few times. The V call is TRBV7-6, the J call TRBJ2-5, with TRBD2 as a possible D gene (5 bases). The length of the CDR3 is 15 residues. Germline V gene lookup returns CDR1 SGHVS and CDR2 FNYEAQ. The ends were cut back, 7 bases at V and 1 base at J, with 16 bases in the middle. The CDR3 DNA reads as TGTGCCAGCACCCTAGCTGGGCAGGCCCAAGAGACCCAGTACTTC. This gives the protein CASTLAGQAQETQYF. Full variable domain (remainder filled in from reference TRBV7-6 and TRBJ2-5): GAGVSQSPRYKVTKRGQDVALRCDPISGHVSLYWYRQALGQGPEFLTYFNYEAQQDKSGLPNDRFSAERPEGSISTLTIQRTEQRDSAMYRCASTLAGQAQETQYFGPGTRLLVL.

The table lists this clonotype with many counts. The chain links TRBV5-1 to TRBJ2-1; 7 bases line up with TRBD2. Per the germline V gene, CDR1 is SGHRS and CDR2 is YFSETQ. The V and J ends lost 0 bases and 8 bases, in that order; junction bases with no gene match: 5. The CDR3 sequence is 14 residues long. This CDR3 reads CASSLGQAGDEQFF. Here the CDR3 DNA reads TGCGCCAGCAGCTTGGGTCAGGCGGGGGATGAGCAGTTCTTC. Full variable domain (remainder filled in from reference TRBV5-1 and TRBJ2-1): KAGVTQTPRYLIKTRGQQVTLSCSPISGHRSVSWYQQTPGQGLQFLFEYFSETQRNKGNFPGRFSGRQFSNSRSEMNVSTLELGDSALYLCASSLGQAGDEQFFGPGTRLTVL.

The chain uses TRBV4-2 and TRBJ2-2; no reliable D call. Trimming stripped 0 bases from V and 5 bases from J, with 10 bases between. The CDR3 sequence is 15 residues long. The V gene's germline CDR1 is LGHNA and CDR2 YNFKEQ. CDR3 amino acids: CASSQEVFTTGELFF. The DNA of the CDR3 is TGTGCCAGCAGCCAAGAGGTCTTCACAACCGGGGAGCTGTTTTTT.

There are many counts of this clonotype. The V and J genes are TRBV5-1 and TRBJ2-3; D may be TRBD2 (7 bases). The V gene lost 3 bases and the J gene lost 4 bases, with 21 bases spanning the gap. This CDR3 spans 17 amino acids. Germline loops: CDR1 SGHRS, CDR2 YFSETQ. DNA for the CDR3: TGCGCCAGCAGCTGGGGTCTCGCGGGGGCCCAGGCAGATACGCAGTATTTT. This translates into CASSWGLAGAQADTQYF. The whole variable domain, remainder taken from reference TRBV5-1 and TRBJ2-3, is KAGVTQTPRYLIKTRGQQVTLSCSPISGHRSVSWYQQTPGQGLQFLFEYFSETQRNKGNFPGRFSGRQFSNSRSEMNVSTLELGDSALYLCASSWGLAGAQADTQYFGPGTRLTVL.

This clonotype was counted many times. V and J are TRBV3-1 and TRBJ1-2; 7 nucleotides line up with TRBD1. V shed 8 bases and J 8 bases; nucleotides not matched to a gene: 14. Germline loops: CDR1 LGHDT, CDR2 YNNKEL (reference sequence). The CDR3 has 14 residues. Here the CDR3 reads CASRTGQNTGGYTF. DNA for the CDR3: TGTGCCAGCCGGACAGGTCAGAACACAGGAGGCTACACCTTC.

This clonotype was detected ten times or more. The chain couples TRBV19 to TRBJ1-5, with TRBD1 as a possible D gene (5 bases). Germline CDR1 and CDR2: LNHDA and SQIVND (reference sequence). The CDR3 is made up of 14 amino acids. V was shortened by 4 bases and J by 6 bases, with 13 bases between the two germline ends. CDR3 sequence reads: CASSTPTGGQPQHF. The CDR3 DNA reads TGTGCCAGTAGTACCCCGACCGGGGGTCAGCCCCAGCATTTT.

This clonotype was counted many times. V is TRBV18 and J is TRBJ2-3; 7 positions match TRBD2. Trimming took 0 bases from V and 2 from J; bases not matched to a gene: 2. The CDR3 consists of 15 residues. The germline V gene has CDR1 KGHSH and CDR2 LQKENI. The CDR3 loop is CASSPPGGSTDTQYF. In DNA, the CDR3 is TGTGCCAGCTCACCACCCGGGGGGTCCACAGATACGCAGTATTTT.

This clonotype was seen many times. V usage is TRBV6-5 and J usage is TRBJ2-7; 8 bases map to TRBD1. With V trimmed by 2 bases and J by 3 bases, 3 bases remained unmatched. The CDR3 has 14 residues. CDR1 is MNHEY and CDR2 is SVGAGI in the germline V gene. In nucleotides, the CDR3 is TGTGCCAGCAGTTACAACACAGGGGGCTACGAGCAGTACTTC. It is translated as CASSYNTGGYEQYF.

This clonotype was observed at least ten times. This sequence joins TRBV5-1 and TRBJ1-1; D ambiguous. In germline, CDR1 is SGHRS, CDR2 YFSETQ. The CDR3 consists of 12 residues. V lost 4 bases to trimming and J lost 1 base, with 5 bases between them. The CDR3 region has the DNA TGCGCCAGCAGCGAGGCGAACACTGAAGCTTTCTTT. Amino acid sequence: CASSEANTEAFF.

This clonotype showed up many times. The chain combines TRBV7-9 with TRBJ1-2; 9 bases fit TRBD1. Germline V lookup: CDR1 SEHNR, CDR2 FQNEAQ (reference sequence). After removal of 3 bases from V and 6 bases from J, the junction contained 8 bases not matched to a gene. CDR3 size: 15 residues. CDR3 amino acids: CASSFGDRGVNGYTF. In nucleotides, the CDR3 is TGTGCCAGCAGCTTCGGAGACAGGGGGGTTAATGGCTACACCTTC.

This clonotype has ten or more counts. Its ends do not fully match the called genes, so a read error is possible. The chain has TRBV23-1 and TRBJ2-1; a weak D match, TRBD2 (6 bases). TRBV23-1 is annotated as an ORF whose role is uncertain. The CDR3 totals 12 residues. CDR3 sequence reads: CASSQSSGERFF. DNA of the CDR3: TGCGCCAGCAGTCAATCGTCGGGGGAGCGGTTCTTC.

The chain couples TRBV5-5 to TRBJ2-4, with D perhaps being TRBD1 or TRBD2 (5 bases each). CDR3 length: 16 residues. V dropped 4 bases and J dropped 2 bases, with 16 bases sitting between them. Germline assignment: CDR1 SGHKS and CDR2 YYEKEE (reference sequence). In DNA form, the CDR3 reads TGTGCCAGCAGCCCGGAGCCCCGGGGCCCCAAAAACATTCAGTACTTC. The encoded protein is CASSPEPRGPKNIQYF.

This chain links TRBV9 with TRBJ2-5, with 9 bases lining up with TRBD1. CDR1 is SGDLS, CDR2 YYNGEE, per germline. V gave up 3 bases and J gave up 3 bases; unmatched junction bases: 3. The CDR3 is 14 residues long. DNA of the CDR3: TGTGCCAGCAGCGAGGGACAGGGAAAAGAGACCCAGTACTTC. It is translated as CASSEGQGKETQYF.